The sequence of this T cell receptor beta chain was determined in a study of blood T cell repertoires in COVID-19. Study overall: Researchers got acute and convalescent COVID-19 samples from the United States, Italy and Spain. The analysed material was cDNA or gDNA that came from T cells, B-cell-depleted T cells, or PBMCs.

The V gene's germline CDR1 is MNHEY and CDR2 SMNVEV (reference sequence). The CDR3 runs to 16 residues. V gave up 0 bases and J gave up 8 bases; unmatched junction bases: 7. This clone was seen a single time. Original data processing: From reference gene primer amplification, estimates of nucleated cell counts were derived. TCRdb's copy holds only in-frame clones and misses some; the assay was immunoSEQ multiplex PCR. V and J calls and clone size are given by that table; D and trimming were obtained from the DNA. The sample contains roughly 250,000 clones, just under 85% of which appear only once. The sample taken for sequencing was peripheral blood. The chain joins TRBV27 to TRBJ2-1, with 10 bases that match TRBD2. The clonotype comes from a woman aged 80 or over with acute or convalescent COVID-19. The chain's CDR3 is CASSLSASGSMDEQFF. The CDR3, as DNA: TGTGCCAGCAGTTTATCGGCTAGCGGGAGTATGGATGAGCAGTTCTTC.